Each of the 8 T cell receptor beta chains below was sequenced from the same sample in a study of blood T cells in healthy people across ages. It was with a sample-barcoded 5' primer and a J-beta primer mix that a second PCR of roughly 7 to 12 cycles was run. One entry per CDR3 protein results from TCRdb running MiXCR on the 5' RACE reads. The table shows 900,000 to 950,000 distinct CDR3 sequences, with around 29% occurring only once. A further study also used this sample, focusing on T cells of mothers and their children.

Source material: blood. The receptors shown here come from a woman in her thirties or forties in good health.

The gene calls are TRBV5-1 and TRBJ2-6, with TRBD1 matching 9 bases. This CDR3 contains 18 residues. With V trimmed by 4 bases and J by 0 bases, 8 bases remained unmatched. Germline values: CDR1 SGHRS, CDR2 YFSETQ. The CDR3: CASSRGQGRPSGANVLTF. CDR3 nucleotides: TGCGCCAGCAGCCGTGGACAGGGGAGGCCCTCTGGGGCCAACGTCCTGACTTTC.

The chain combines TRBV4-1 with TRBJ2-3, with D perhaps TRBD1 or TRBD2 (5 bases each). Per germline, CDR1 MGHRA and CDR2 YSYEKL. Trimming shortened V by 5 bases and J by 4 bases, and 16 bases separated the two germline ends. The CDR3 spans 15 residues. CDR3: CASSLGSLGADTQYF. CDR3 coding DNA: TGCGCCAGCAGCTTGGGCTCACTAGGGGCAGATACGCAGTATTTT.

The sample holds many counts of this clonotype. The CDR3 loop is CASSFRAGLYGYTF. CDR3 DNA: TGTGCCAGCAGCTTTCGGGCAGGGCTTTATGGCTACACCTTC. The genes are TRBV7-9 and TRBJ1-2, with D perhaps matching TRBD1 (5 bases). Trimming took 3 bases from V and 5 from J, leaving 13 bases between them. The CDR3 length is 14 residues. CDR1 is SEHNR, CDR2 FQNEAQ, per germline (reference sequence).

This rearrangement joins TRBV7-2 to TRBJ2-1, with 11 positions matching TRBD2. The V segment lost 2 bases and the J segment 4 bases; nucleotides outside the gene matches: 4. Germline V gene sequence: CDR1 SGHTA, CDR2 FQGNSA. The CDR3 has 16 residues. The CDR3 is CASSLLGTSGYNEQFF. DNA for the CDR3: TGTGCCAGCAGCTTACTCGGGACTAGCGGTTACAATGAGCAGTTCTTC.

This clonotype showed up just a few times. A junction boundary mismatches the germline segment, possibly from a read error. J is TRBJ1-2 and V is TRBV11-2; D gene ambiguous. Germline V gene data show CDR1 as SGHAT and CDR2 as FQNNGV. The CDR3 is 16 residues long. Written as DNA, the CDR3 is TGTGCCAACAGCTCCTTGAGACTGACACTTAACTATGGCTACACCTTC. It encodes CANSSLRLTLNYGYTF.

This clonotype was detected only a few times. The chain joins TRBV20-1 to TRBJ2-7; 9 positions agree with TRBD2. This CDR3 is built from 16 residues. Trimming removed 0 bases from V and 5 bases from J; junction bases left unmatched: 11. Germline-derived CDR1 and CDR2 are DFQATT and SNEGSKA (reference sequence). DNA of the CDR3: TGCAGTGCTAGAGATGAGCGGGGGGTCTCCTTAGACGAGCAGTACTTC. Protein sequence: CSARDERGVSLDEQYF.

This clonotype turned up a few times. The chain has TRBV7-3 and TRBJ2-1; 10 positions match TRBD2. This CDR3 comprises 22 residues. In germline, CDR1 is SGHTA, CDR2 FQGTGA. V trimming: 3 bases; J trimming: 4 bases; junction bases outside the gene matches: 24. Here the CDR3 DNA reads TGTGCCAGCAGCTTTCTTCTCCAGCGGGGGGGACTAAAACTACCCGCATACAATGAGCAGTTCTTC. This sequence encodes CASSFLLQRGGLKLPAYNEQFF.

The V gene is TRBV3-1, the J gene TRBJ2-3; 7 bases match TRBD1. The CDR3 extends over 14 amino acids. CDR1 LGHDT and CDR2 YNNKEL come from the germline V gene (reference sequence). V shed 7 bases and J 1 base; nucleotides not matched to a gene: 5. The DNA of the CDR3 is TGTGCCAGCACCTGGACAGGAGGCACAGATACGCAGTATTTT. It codes for CASTWTGGTDTQYF.